The T cell receptor (beta chain) described here comes from a study of T cell clonality in common variable immunodeficiency. The study's findings and limits: Fewer TCRbeta clones were shared among CVID subjects than controls. CVID subjects had higher TCRbeta clonality than healthy controls, most marked in about a third. T cell subpopulation sequencing would be needed to explain CVID clonality.

This clone was seen many times. Its cognate antigen is unknown. Heparinized whole blood, roughly 4.5 to 9 ml, came from each donor. Libraries were prepared by immunoSEQ multiplex PCR; TCRdb keeps only in-frame clonotypes and omits some of them. Listed for the sample are 45,000 to 65,000 clones, none seen a single time. The receptor was isolated from a person aged 18-70 years in good health. Sequencing was done on a sample of peripheral blood mononuclear cells.

The sequenced part of the CDR3 DNA is TGTGCCAGCAGTGACACGGCAGGGGGCCGCGAGACC. As protein: CASSDTAGGRET. The whole CDR3 sequence is CASSDTAGGRETQYF. The gene calls are TRBV2 and TRBJ2-5; 8 nucleotides align to TRBD1. The DNA ends 3 residues before the CDR3 does, and the rest of the CDR3 is filled in from the germline J gene. CDR1 is SNHLY, CDR2 FYNNEI, per germline. The V segment lost 3 bases and the J segment 5 bases; nucleotides outside the gene matches: 8. This CDR3 comprises 15 residues.